Presented here are 23 T cell receptor beta chains from one specimen sequenced in a study of human T cells and chemical hapten exposure. Each CDR3 protein is one row after TCRdb ran MiXCR on the RACE reads. The table records roughly 53,000 distinct CDR3 sequences, 9% to 10% of them present only once. The time point is: patch test 3, about 24 weeks after DPC sensitization. Treatment defined: therapeutic diphenylcyclopropenone sensitization with weekly scalp DPC. The sequenced sample was whole blood, obtained in connection with sensitization to the hapten diphenylcyclopropenone (DPC). Receptors were obtained from a woman aged 40 to 50 with alopecia areata. Some clones in this sample may be carry-over from other donors' samples.

This clonotype has just a few counts. V usage is TRBV6-4 and J usage is TRBJ2-7; 7 bases match TRBD2. The germline CDR1 and CDR2 sequences are MRHNA and SNTAGT. The length of the CDR3 is 12 residues. V was clipped by 6 bases and J by 6 bases; unmatched bases: 5. In DNA, the CDR3 is TGTGCCAGCAGAGCATCGGGAGGCGAGCAGTACTTC. This codes for CASRASGGEQYF.

The V and J genes are TRBV20-1 and TRBJ2-7, with D uncertain. The CDR3 is made up of 11 amino acids. The germline V gene encodes CDR1 DFQATT and CDR2 SNEGSKA (reference sequence). The CDR3 is CSLEISYEQYF. DNA of the CDR3: TGCAGCCTCGAGATCTCCTACGAGCAGTACTTC.

In its sample, this clonotype was seen a few times. The chain recombines TRBV11-2 with TRBJ2-5; 9 nucleotides match TRBD1. Germline V gene data show CDR1 as SGHAT and CDR2 as FQNNGV. CDR3 size: 15 residues. Trimming removed 1 base from V and 0 bases from J; junction bases left unmatched: 0. CDR3 sequence reads: CASSLGDRDQETQYF. The CDR3 region has the DNA TGTGCCAGCAGCTTAGGGGACAGGGACCAAGAGACCCAGTACTTC.

The table lists this clonotype with a few counts. The V and J genes are TRBV2 and TRBJ1-5, with TRBD1 identical over 12 bases. The CDR3 totals 14 residues. Trimming at V came to 8 bases and at J to 6 bases, leaving 5 bases not matched to a gene. Germline-derived CDR1 and CDR2 are SNHLY and FYNNEI. The CDR3 nucleotides read TGTGCCAGCTCCAGGGACAGGGGGCTTCAGCCCCAGCATTTT. Protein: CASSRDRGLQPQHF.

This clonotype was detected a few times. The rearrangement uses TRBV6-6 and TRBJ2-1; a weak D match, TRBD2 (6 bases). The germline V and J ends were trimmed by 5 bases and 0 bases, with 14 bases remaining between them. Germline values: CDR1 MNHNY, CDR2 SVGAGI (reference sequence). The CDR3 covers 16 residues. The CDR3 sequence: CASSPGGTVSYNEQFF. DNA of the CDR3: TGTGCCAGCAGTCCTGGCGGGACTGTCTCCTACAATGAGCAGTTCTTC.

This clonotype was observed at least ten times. The genes are TRBV20-1 and TRBJ1-2, with D uncertain. The ends were cut back, 0 bases at V and 8 bases at J, with 13 bases in the middle. The CDR3 sequence is 13 residues long. Germline lookup yields CDR1 DFQATT and CDR2 SNEGSKA (reference sequence). CDR3 in amino acids: CSAREGPTEGYTF. For the CDR3, the DNA is TGCAGTGCTAGAGAGGGTCCAACGGAGGGCTACACCTTC.

The rearrangement uses TRBV12-3 or TRBV12-4 and TRBJ2-3, with TRBD2 matching over 10 bases. The trim removed 8 bases at V and 2 bases at J, leaving 7 bases unmatched. The CDR3 runs 15 residues. This CDR3 is CASLVAGGSTDTQYF. For the CDR3, the DNA is TGTGCCAGCCTTGTAGCGGGGGGTTCCACAGATACGCAGTATTTT.

The CDR3 reads CASTFTPSGGEQYF. DNA of the CDR3: TGTGCCAGCACCTTCACACCTAGCGGGGGGGAGCAGTACTTC. The chain uses TRBV28 and TRBJ2-7, with TRBD2 matching 11 bases. The J segment lost 7 bases and the V segment lost 7 bases, leaving 9 bases of the junction unmatched. Germline CDR1 MDHEN, CDR2 SYDVKM. The CDR3 sequence is 14 residues long.

This clonotype was seen at least ten times. The chain has TRBV12-3 or TRBV12-4 and TRBJ2-5, with D perhaps TRBD2 (5 bases). V was pared by 3 bases and J by 5 bases, with 13 bases between. The CDR3 spans 14 residues. CDR3 residues: CASSFSGSGETQYF. CDR3 DNA: TGTGCCAGCAGTTTCTCGGGGTCCGGGGAGACCCAGTACTTC.

In its sample, this clonotype was seen a few times. The chain couples TRBV20-1 to TRBJ1-2; D unresolved. CDR1 and CDR2 from the germline V gene are DFQATT and SNEGSKA (reference sequence). Trimming cost V 1 base and J 4 bases, with 10 bases left between them. This CDR3 is 13 amino acids long. The CDR3 is CSARVAERYGYTF. In DNA form, the CDR3 reads TGCAGTGCTAGAGTGGCAGAACGCTATGGCTACACCTTC.

The chain is built from TRBV6-2 or TRBV6-3 and TRBJ2-7; D remains ambiguous. CDR1 and CDR2 from the germline V gene are MNHEY and SVGEGT. The V end was cut by 8 bases, the J end by 2 bases, with 7 bases between. The CDR3 consists of 11 residues. CDR3 coding DNA: TGTGCCAGCCAATCGGCCTACGAGCAGTACTTC. Amino acid sequence: CASQSAYEQYF.

This clonotype was observed a handful of times. For the CDR3, the DNA is TGCGCCAGCAGCCCTAGACTTAGTGATACGCAGTATTTT. Its translation: CASSPRLSDTQYF. The chain links TRBV4-1 to TRBJ2-3; D is unclear. Trimming stripped 4 bases from V and 6 bases from J, with 11 bases between. CDR3 length equals 13 residues. Germline V gene sequence: CDR1 MGHRA, CDR2 YSYEKL.

This clonotype was picked up many times. The chain carries TRBV5-6 and TRBJ2-7; D is ambiguous. CDR3 length: 11 amino acids. The germline CDR1 and CDR2 sequences are SGHDT and YYEEEE. Trimming cost V 4 bases and J 3 bases, with 5 bases left between them. The CDR3 protein is CASSNSYEQYF. The CDR3 region has the DNA TGTGCCAGCAGCAACAGCTACGAGCAGTACTTC.

Many counts were recorded for this clonotype. The chain carries TRBV14 and TRBJ1-5; D gene unclear. Germline V CDR1 and CDR2: SGHDN, FVKESK. The germline V and J ends were trimmed by 0 bases and 6 bases, with 6 bases remaining between them. This CDR3 contains 13 residues. CDR3 residues: CASSQDLGQPQHF. The CDR3 nucleotides are TGTGCCAGCAGCCAAGATTTGGGTCAGCCCCAGCATTTT.

This clonotype was recorded a few times. CDR3 loop: CASSELRADSELFF. DNA of the CDR3: TGTGCCAGCAGTGAACTCCGGGCTGATAGCGAACTGTTTTTT. This chain links TRBV2 with TRBJ1-4; no firm D call. CDR3 length: 14 amino acids. CDR1 SNHLY and CDR2 FYNNEI come from the germline V gene. The V end was cut by 2 bases, the J end by 12 bases, with 16 bases between.

Ten or more counts support this clonotype. The chain couples TRBV19 to TRBJ2-7; a weak D match, TRBD2 (5 bases). Trimming removed 3 bases from V and 0 bases from J, with 15 bases in between. The CDR3 extends over 16 amino acids. Germline-derived CDR1 and CDR2 are LNHDA and SQIVND (reference sequence). Written as DNA, the CDR3 is TGTGCCAGTAGTATCGGCTCTCCGGGAAACTCCTACGAGCAGTACTTC. Amino acid sequence: CASSIGSPGNSYEQYF.

This clonotype was observed at least ten times. The chain employs TRBV6-5 and TRBJ2-5; 9 bases are a match to TRBD2. The CDR3 extends over 14 amino acids. Germline CDR1 and CDR2: MNHEY and SVGAGI. V dropped 6 bases and J dropped 7; count of bases not matched to a gene: 9. This CDR3 is CASRLSGGTGTQYF. CDR3 in DNA: TGTGCCAGCAGGCTTAGCGGGGGTACTGGGACCCAGTACTTC.

The chain couples TRBV12-3 or TRBV12-4 to TRBJ2-7; tentative D call: TRBD1 (6 bases). The CDR3 has 12 amino acids. V lost 5 bases to trimming and J lost 5 bases, with 10 bases between them. As DNA, the CDR3 is TGTGCCAGCAGTACAGGGTTCCACGAGCAGTACTTC. This encodes CASSTGFHEQYF.

Regarding this clonotype: This CDR3 fails to terminate in the conserved phenylalanine or tryptophan, so it likely reflects a read error. The DNA is left out, because the CDR3 cannot be placed on it with certainty; the CDR3 is given as TCRdb lists it. The chain couples TRBV29-1 to TRBJ2-3. The CDR3 is 11 amino acids in total, end residues counted. Germline V gene data show CDR1 as SQVTM and CDR2 as ANQGSEA. CDR3 region: CSVEDLETINV.

This clonotype was counted many times. The chain couples TRBV7-8 to TRBJ1-6; TRBD1 might be the D (5 bases). The germline V and J ends were trimmed by 3 bases and 10 bases, with 13 bases remaining between them. The CDR3 has 14 amino acids. From germline, CDR1 is SGHVS and CDR2 FQNEAQ. CDR3 sequence: CASSFGGGRSPLHF. The DNA of the CDR3 is TGTGCCAGCAGCTTCGGGGGTGGTCGCTCACCCCTCCACTTT.

The chain's CDR3 is CSASPDRVGKLFF. CDR3 bases: TGCAGTGCTAGCCCGGACAGGGTTGGAAAACTGTTTTTT. V usage is TRBV20-1 and J usage is TRBJ1-4; 8 bases fit TRBD1. Trimming cost V 3 bases and J 10 bases; bases outside gene matches: 7. The CDR3 has 13 residues. Germline V gives CDR1 DFQATT, CDR2 SNEGSKA (reference sequence).

The gene calls are TRBV15 and TRBJ2-5; 7 nucleotides match TRBD2. The ends lost 3 bases at V and 4 bases at J; junction bases unmatched: 5. This CDR3 region has 14 residues. Germline V lookup: CDR1 LNHNV, CDR2 YYDKDF (reference sequence). CDR3 amino acids: CATSSGGMGETQYF. In nucleotides, the CDR3 is TGTGCCACCAGCAGCGGGGGGATGGGAGAGACCCAGTACTTC.

The rearrangement links TRBV7-6 to TRBJ2-7; TRBD1 matches at 7 bases. With 5 bases clipped from V and 4 bases from J, the junction kept 11 bases outside the gene matches. The CDR3 runs to 15 residues. The V gene's germline CDR1 is SGHVS and CDR2 FNYEAQ. The CDR3 coding sequence is TGTGCCAGCAGCCATGGGGAAGGGGGCCCATACGAGCAGTACTTC. It specifies CASSHGEGGPYEQYF.